This T cell receptor (beta chain) was identified in a study of T-cell reconstitution after alpha-beta-depleted transplantation in children. Details on this clonotype: Its antigen remains unknown.

TCRbeta library preparation incorporated unique molecular identifiers. TCRdb fed the PCR reads into MiXCR, producing one record per CDR3 protein. The sample lists 200,000 to 300,000 distinct CDR3 sequences; more than 20% were seen once. The CDR3 length is 16 residues. Germline V gene lookup returns CDR1 SNHLY and CDR2 FYNNEI. With V trimmed by 6 bases and J by 0 bases, 10 bases remained unmatched. Study-level findings and limits: About two months after transplant, alpha-beta T cells reportedly came from several hundred expanded graft clones.

This specimen consisted of PBMCs, mostly from graft donor cells, obtained 360 days after TCRalphabeta/CD19-depleted stem cell transplant. The chain links TRBV2 to TRBJ1-2; 7 bases fit TRBD1. This clonotype was obtained from a female patient between 2 and 15 years old who had a stem cell transplant for congenital amegakaryocytic thrombocytopenia, so the T cells may come from the graft donor. The CDR3 reads CASSHRGGKTNYGYTF. Written as DNA, the CDR3 is TGTGCCAGCAGCCACAGGGGCGGGAAAACTAACTATGGCTACACCTTC.